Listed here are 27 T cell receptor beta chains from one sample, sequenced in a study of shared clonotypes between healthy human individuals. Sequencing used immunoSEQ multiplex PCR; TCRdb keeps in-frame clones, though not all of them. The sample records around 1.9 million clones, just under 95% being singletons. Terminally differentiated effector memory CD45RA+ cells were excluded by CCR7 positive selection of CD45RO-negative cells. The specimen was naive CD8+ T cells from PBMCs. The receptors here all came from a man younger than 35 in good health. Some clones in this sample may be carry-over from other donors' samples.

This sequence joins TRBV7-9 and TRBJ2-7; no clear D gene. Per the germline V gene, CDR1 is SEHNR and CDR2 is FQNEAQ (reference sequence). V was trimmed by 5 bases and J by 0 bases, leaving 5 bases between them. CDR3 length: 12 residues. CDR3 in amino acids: CASSDTSYEQYF. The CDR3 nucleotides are TGTGCCAGCAGCGACACCTCCTACGAGCAGTACTTC.

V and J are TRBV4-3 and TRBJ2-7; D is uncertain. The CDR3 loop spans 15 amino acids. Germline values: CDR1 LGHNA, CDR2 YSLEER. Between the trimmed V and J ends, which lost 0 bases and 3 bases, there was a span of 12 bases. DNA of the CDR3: TGCGCCAGCAGCCAAGATCGCAGGAACTTCTACGAGCAGTACTTC. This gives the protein CASSQDRRNFYEQYF.

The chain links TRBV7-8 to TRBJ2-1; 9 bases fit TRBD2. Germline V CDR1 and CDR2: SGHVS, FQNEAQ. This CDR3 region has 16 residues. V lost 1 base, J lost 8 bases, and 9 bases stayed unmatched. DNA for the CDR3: TGTGCCAGCAGCTTAGTCGGCGGGAGGGCGGGCGATGAGCAGTTCTTC. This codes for CASSLVGGRAGDEQFF.

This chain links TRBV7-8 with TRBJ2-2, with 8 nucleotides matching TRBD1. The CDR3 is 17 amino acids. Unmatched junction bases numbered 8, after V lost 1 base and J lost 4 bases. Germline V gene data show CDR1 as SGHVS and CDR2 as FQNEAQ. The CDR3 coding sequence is TGTGCCAGCAGCTTAGTTTTGACAGGGGTGGGCACCGGGGAGCTGTTTTTT. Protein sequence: CASSLVLTGVGTGELFF.

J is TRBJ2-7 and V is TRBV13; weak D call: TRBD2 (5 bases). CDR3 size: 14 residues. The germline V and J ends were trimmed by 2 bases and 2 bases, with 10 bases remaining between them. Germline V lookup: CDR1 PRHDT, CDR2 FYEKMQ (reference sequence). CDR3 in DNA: TGTGCCAGCAGCTTACGGGGTATGACCTACGAGCAGTACTTC. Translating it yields CASSLRGMTYEQYF.

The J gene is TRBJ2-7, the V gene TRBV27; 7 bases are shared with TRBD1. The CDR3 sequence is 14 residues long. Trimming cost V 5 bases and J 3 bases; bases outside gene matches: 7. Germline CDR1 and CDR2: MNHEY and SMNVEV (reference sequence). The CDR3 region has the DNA TGTGCCAGCAGTGGGGGACAGACTCTCTACGAGCAGTACTTC. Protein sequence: CASSGGQTLYEQYF.

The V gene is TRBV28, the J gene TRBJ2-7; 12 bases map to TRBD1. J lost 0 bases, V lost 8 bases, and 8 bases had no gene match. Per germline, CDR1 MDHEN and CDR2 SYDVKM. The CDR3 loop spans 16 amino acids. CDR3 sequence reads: CASWDRGRMTSYEQYF. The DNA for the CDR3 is TGTGCCAGCTGGGACAGGGGGCGAATGACCTCCTACGAGCAGTACTTC.

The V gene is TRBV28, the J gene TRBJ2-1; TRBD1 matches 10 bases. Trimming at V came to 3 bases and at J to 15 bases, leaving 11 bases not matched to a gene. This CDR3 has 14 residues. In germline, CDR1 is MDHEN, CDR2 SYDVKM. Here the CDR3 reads CASSFMTGGVFLFF. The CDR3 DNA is TGTGCCAGCAGTTTTATGACAGGGGGCGTATTTCTGTTCTTC.

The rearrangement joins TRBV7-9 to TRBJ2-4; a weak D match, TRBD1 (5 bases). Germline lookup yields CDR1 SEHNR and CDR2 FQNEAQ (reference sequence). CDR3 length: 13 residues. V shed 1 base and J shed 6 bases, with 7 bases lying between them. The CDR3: CASSLVRANIQYF. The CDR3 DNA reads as TGTGCCAGCAGCTTAGTCAGGGCAAACATTCAGTACTTC.

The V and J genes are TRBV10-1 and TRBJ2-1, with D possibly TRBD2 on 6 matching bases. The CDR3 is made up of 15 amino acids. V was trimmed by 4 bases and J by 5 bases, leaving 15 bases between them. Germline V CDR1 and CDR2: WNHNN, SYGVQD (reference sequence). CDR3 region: CASSGGTPTHNEQFF. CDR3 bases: TGCGCCAGCAGTGGGGGGACTCCCACCCACAATGAGCAGTTCTTC.

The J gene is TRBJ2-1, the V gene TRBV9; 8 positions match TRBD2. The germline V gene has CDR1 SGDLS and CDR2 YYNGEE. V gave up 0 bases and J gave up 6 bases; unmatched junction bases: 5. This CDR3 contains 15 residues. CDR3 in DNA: TGTGCCAGCAGCGTAGGGGTAGCGGGGAGCAATGAGCAGTTCTTC. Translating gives CASSVGVAGSNEQFF.

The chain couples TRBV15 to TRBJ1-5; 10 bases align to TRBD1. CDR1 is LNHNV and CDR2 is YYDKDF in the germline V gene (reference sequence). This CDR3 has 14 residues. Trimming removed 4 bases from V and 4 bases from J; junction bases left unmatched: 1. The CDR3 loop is CATSMGQGNQPQHF. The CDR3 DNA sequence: TGTGCCACCAGCATGGGACAGGGGAATCAGCCCCAGCATTTT.

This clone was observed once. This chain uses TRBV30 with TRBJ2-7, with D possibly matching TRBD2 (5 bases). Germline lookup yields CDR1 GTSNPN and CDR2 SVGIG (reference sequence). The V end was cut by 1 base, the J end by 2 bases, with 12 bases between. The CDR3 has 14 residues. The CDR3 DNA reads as TGTGCCTGGAGTGAAGGGCGGGTAGCCTACGAGCAGTACTTC. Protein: CAWSEGRVAYEQYF.

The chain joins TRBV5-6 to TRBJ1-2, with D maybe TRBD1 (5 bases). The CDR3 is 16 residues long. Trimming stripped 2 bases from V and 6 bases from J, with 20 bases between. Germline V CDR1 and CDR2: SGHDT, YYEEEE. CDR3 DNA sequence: TGTGCCAGCAGCTTAGGGACGCAAGGTCTCTATAATGGCTACACCTTC. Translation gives CASSLGTQGLYNGYTF. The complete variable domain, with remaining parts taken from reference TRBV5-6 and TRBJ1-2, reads DAGVTQSPTHLIKTRGQQVTLRCSPKSGHDTVSWYQQALGQGPQFIFQYYEEEERQRGNFPDRFSGHQFPNYSSELNVNALLLGDSALYLCASSLGTQGLYNGYTFGSGTRLTVV.

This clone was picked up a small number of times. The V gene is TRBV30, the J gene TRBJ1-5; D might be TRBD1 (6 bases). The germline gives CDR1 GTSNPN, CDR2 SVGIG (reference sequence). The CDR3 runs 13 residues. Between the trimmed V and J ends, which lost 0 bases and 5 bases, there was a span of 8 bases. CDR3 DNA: TGTGCCTGGAGTGTATGGACAGATCAGCCCCAGCATTTT. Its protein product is CAWSVWTDQPQHF.

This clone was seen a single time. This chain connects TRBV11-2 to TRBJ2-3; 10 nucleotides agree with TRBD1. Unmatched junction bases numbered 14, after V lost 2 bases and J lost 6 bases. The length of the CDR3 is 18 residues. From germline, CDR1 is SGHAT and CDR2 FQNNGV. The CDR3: CASSLTLPGQGTGDTQYF. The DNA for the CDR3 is TGTGCCAGCAGCTTAACCCTCCCGGGACAGGGGACCGGGGATACGCAGTATTTT.

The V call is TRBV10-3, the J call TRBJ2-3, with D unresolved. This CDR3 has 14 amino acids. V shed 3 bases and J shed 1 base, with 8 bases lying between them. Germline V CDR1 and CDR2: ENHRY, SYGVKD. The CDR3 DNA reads TGTGCCATCAGTGATCGGAGAGGCACAGATACGCAGTATTTT. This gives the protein CAISDRRGTDTQYF.

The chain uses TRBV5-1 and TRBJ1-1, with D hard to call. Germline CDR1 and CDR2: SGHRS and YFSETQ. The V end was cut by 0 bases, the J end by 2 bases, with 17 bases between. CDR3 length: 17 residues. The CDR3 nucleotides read TGCGCCAGCAGCTTGGGGGCCAGCCGAAGGTTTAACACTGAAGCTTTCTTT. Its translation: CASSLGASRRFNTEAFF. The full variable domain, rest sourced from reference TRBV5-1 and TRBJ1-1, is KAGVTQTPRYLIKTRGQQVTLSCSPISGHRSVSWYQQTPGQGLQFLFEYFSETQRNKGNFPGRFSGRQFSNSRSEMNVSTLELGDSALYLCASSLGASRRFNTEAFFGQGTRLTVV.

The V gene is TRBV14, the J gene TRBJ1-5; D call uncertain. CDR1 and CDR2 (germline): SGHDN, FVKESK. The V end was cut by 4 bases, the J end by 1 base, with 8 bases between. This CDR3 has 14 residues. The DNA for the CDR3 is TGTGCCAGCAGCCCGACTGGAAGCAATCAGCCCCAGCATTTT. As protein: CASSPTGSNQPQHF.

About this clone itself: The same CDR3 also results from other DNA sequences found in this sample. As DNA, the CDR3 is TGTGCTAGTGGTTTGGACAGGGGGCGAACTGAAGCTTTCTTT. As protein: CASGLDRGRTEAFF. The V and J genes are TRBV12-5 and TRBJ1-1; 9 nucleotides agree with TRBD1. The V and J ends lost 1 base and 5 bases, in that order; junction bases with no gene match: 2. The CDR3 contains 14 residues. Per germline, CDR1 LGHNT and CDR2 FRNRAP.

CDR3 amino acids: CATSPDGQGRAGELFF. DNA for the CDR3: TGTGCCACCAGCCCGGATGGACAGGGGAGGGCCGGGGAGCTGTTTTTT. J is TRBJ2-2 and V is TRBV15; 9 positions agree with TRBD1. The CDR3 runs 16 residues. The ends lost 5 bases at V and 6 bases at J; junction bases unmatched: 10. The germline CDR1 and CDR2 sequences are LNHNV and YYDKDF (reference sequence). The full variable domain, its missing parts supplied by reference TRBV15 and TRBJ2-2, is DAMVIQNPRYQVTQFGKPVTLSCSQTLNHNVMYWYQQKSSQAPKLLFHYYDKDFNNEADTPDNFQSRRPNTSFCFLDIRSPGLGDTAMYLCATSPDGQGRAGELFFGEGSRLTVL.

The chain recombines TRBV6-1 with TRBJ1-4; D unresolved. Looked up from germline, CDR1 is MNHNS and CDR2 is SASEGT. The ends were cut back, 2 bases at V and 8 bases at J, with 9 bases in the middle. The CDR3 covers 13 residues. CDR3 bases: TGTGCCAGCAGTGAACATTGGAGGGAAAAACTGTTTTTT. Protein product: CASSEHWREKLFF.

The CDR3 DNA follows: TGTGCCAGCAGTGAAGGAGCGGGCAGGGCCATCAATCAGCCCCAGCATTTT. It yields the protein CASSEGAGRAINQPQHF. The chain is built from TRBV2 and TRBJ1-5, with D possibly TRBD1 on 5 matching bases. V was cut by 1 base and J by 3 bases, with 16 bases left in between. Per the germline V gene, CDR1 is SNHLY and CDR2 is FYNNEI. The CDR3 is 17 amino acids.

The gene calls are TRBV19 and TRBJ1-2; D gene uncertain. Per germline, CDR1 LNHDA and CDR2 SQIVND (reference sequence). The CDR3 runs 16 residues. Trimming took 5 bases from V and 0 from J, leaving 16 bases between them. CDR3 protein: CASSEGSAAANYGYTF. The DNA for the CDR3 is TGTGCCAGTAGTGAGGGTTCGGCAGCAGCTAACTATGGCTACACCTTC.

CDR3 in amino acids: CASKPTGGIDTQYF. In DNA, the CDR3 is TGTGCCAGCAAACCGACAGGGGGCATAGATACGCAGTATTTT. The chain joins TRBV28 to TRBJ2-3; the match to TRBD1 covers 10 bases. The CDR3 contains 14 residues. V dropped 7 bases and J dropped 5; count of bases not matched to a gene: 6. From germline, CDR1 is MDHEN and CDR2 SYDVKM.

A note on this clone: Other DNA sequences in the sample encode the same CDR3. The CDR3 is CASSSGLAGAYEQYF. Written as DNA, the CDR3 is TGTGCCAGCAGCTCCGGACTAGCGGGCGCCTACGAGCAGTACTTC. The rearrangement joins TRBV7-9 to TRBJ2-7; 11 bases are a match to TRBD2. The CDR3 length is 15 residues. CDR1 and CDR2 from the germline V gene are SEHNR and FQNEAQ (reference sequence). Trimming took 4 bases from V and 2 from J; bases not matched to a gene: 4.

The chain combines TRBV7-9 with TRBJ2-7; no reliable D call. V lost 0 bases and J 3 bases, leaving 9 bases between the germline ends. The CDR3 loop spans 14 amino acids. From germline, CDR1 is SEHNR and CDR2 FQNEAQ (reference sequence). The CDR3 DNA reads TGTGCCAGCAGCTTAGCCCAAGGGTACTACGAGCAGTACTTC. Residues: CASSLAQGYYEQYF. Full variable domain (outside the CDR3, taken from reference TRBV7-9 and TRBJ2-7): DTGVSQNPRHKITKRGQNVTFRCDPISEHNRLYWYRQTLGQGPEFLTYFQNEAQLEKSRLLSDRFSAERPKGSFSTLEIQRTEQGDSAMYLCASSLAQGYYEQYFGPGTRLTVT.